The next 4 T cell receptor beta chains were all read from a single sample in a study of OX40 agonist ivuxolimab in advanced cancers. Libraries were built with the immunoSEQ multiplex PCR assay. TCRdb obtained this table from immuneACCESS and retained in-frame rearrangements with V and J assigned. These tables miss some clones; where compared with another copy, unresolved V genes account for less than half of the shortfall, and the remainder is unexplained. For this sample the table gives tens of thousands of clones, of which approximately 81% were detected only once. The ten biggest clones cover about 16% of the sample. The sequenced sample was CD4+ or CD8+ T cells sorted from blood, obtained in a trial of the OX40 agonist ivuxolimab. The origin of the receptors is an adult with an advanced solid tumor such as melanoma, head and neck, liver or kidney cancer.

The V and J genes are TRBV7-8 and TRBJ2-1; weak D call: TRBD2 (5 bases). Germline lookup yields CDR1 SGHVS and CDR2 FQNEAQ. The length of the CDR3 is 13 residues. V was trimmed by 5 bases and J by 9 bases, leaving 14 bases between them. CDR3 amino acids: CASSLVSRGEQFF. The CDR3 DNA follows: TGTGCCAGCAGCCTAGTGAGCCGGGGTGAGCAGTTCTTC.

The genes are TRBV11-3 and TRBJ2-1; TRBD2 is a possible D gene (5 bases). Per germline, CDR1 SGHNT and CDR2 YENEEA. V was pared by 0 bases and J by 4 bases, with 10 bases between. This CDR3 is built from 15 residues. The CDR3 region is CASSLERASYNEQFF. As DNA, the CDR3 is TGTGCCAGCAGCTTAGAGCGGGCTAGTTACAATGAGCAGTTCTTC.

CDR3 region: CASSLMGGPGQPQHF. In DNA, the CDR3 is TGTGCCAGCAGTCTAATGGGGGGTCCCGGACAGCCCCAGCATTTT. The rearrangement joins TRBV6-5 to TRBJ1-5; tentative D call: TRBD1 (5 bases). This CDR3 contains 15 residues. The germline gives CDR1 MNHEY, CDR2 SVGAGI. The germline V and J ends were trimmed by 5 bases and 7 bases, with 18 bases remaining between them.

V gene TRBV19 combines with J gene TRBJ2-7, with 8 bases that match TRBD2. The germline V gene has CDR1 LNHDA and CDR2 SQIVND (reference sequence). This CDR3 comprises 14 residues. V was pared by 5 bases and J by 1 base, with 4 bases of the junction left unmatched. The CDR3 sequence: CASSPAGGSYEQYF. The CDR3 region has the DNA TGTGCCAGTAGTCCCGCGGGGGGATCCTACGAGCAGTACTTC.